This TCR beta chain was recovered during a study of cytomegalovirus exposure and HLA in healthy donors. Germline CDR1 LNHDA, CDR2 SQIVND (reference sequence). Trimming at V came to 6 bases and at J to 6 bases, leaving 5 bases not matched to a gene. The CDR3 extends over 13 amino acids. PCR primers comprised 60 Vbeta and 13 Jbeta primers. Clones were sequenced by immunoSEQ multiplex PCR, and TCRdb holds only the in-frame ones, with some missing. The top ten clones hold approximately 6% of a sample with tens of thousands of clones, about four fifths of them seen once. The receptor was derived from a male donor in good health and CMV-seropositive. V is TRBV19 and J is TRBJ1-1; 9 bases line up with TRBD1. Sequenced sample: PBMCs. The CDR3 DNA is TGTGCCAGTAGAACAGGGGGCTACGCTGAAGCTTTCTTT. Its protein product is CASRTGGYAEAFF.